This T cell receptor beta chain was profiled in a study of cytomegalovirus exposure and HLA in healthy donors. This CDR3 is built from 13 residues. The V gene's germline CDR1 is MNHEY and CDR2 SMNVEV (reference sequence). The junction had 14 bases not matched to a gene; V was cut back by 10 bases and J by 11 bases. PCR was performed using 60 Vbeta and 13 Jbeta primers. Profiled with immunoSEQ multiplex PCR; TCRdb holds only in-frame clones, not every one. The sample yields fewer than 200,000 clones, around 86% seen once. V and J are TRBV27 and TRBJ1-1, with 9 bases identical to TRBD1. The sequencing sample was made of PBMCs. The TCR originated in a human donor in good health. CDR3 DNA sequence: TGTGCCACCCTAGACAGGGGGTACGTTCGGGCTTTCTTT. It codes for CATLDRGYVRAFF.